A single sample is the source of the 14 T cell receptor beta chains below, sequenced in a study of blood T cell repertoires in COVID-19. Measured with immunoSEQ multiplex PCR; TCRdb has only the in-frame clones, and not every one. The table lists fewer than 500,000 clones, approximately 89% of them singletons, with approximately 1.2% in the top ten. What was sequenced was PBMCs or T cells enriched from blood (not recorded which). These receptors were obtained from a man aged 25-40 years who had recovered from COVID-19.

The CDR3 DNA follows: TGTGCCAGCAGCGAACTGGCTTATGGCTACACCTTC. Translation gives CASSELAYGYTF. The chain has TRBV25-1 and TRBJ1-2; D uncertain. Trimming left V 6 bases short and J 5 bases short, with 10 bases between. The CDR3 has 12 residues. CDR1 and CDR2 (germline): MGHDK, SYGVNS.

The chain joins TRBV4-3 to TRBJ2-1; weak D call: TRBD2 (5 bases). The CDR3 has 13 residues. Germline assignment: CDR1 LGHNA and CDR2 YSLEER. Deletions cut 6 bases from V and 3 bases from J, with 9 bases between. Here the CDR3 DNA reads TGCGCCAGCAGTGTTACTAGCTACAATGAGCAGTTCTTC. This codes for CASSVTSYNEQFF.

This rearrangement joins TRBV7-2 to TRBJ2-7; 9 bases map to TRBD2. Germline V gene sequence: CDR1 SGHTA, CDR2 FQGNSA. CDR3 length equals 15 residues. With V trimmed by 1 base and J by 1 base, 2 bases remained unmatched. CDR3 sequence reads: CASSLGGGASYEQYF. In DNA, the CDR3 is TGTGCCAGCAGCTTAGGCGGGGGGGCTTCCTACGAGCAGTACTTC.

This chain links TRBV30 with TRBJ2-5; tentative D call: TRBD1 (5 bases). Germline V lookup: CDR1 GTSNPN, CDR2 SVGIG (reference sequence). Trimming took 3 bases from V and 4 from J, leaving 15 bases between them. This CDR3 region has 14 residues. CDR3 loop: CAWSPYVRGETQYF. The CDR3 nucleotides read TGTGCCTGGAGCCCCTATGTAAGGGGAGAGACCCAGTACTTC. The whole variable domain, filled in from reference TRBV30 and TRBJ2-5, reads SQTIHQWPATLVQPVGSPLSLECTVEGTSNPNLYWYRQAAGRGLQLLFYSVGIGQISSEVPQNLSASRPQDRQFILSSKKLLLSDSGFYLCAWSPYVRGETQYFGPGTRLLVL.

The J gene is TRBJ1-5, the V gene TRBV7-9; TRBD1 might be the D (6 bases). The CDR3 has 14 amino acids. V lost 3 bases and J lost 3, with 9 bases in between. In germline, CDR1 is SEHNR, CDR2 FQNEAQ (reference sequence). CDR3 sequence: CASSFGQYNQPQHF. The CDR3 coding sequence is TGTGCCAGCAGCTTTGGACAGTACAATCAGCCCCAGCATTTT.

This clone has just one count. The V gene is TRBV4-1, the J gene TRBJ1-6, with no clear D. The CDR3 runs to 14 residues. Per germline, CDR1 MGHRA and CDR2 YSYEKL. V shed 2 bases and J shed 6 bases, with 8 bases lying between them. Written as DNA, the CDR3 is TGCGCCAGCAGCCAATCAATCGGTAATTCACCCCTCCACTTT. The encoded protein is CASSQSIGNSPLHF.

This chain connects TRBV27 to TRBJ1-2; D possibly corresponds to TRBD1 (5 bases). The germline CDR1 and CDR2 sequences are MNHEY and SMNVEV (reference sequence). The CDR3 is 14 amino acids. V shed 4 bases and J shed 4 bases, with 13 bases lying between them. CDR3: CASSYGGVSYGYTF. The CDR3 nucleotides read TGTGCCAGCAGTTACGGAGGGGTATCCTATGGCTACACCTTC.

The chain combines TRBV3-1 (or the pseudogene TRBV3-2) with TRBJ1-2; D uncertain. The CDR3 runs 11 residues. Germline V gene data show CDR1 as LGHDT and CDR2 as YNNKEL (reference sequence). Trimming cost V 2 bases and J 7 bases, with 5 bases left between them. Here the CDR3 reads CASSQYSGYTF. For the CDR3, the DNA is TGTGCCAGCAGCCAATATAGTGGCTACACCTTC.

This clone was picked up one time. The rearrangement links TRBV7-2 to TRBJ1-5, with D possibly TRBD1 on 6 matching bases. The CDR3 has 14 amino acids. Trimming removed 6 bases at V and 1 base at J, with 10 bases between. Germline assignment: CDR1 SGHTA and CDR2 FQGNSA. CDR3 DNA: TGTGCCAGCAGACCTGGACAGAGCAATCAGCCCCAGCATTTT. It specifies CASRPGQSNQPQHF. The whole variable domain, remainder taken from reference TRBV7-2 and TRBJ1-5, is GAGVSQSPSNKVTEKGKDVELRCDPISGHTALYWYRQSLGQGLEFLIYFQGNSAPDKSGLPSDRFSAERTGGSVSTLTIQRTQQEDSAVYLCASRPGQSNQPQHFGDGTRLSIL.

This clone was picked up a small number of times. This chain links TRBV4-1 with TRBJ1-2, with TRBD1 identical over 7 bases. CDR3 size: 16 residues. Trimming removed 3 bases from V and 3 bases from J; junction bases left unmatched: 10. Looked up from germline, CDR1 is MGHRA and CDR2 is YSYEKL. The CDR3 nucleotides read TGCGCCAGCAGCCAGGCCCCGCAGGGGGGATACTATGGCTACACCTTC. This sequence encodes CASSQAPQGGYYGYTF.

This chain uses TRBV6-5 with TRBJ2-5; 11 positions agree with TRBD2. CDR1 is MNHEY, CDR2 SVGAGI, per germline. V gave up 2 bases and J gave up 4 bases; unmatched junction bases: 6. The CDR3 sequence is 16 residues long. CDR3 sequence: CASSYGLAGGRETQYF. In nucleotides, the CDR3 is TGTGCCAGCAGTTACGGGTTAGCGGGGGGGCGAGAGACCCAGTACTTC.

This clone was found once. The CDR3 protein is CASSPGGQVNQPQHF. The CDR3, as DNA: TGTGCCAGCAGCCCCGGCGGGCAGGTCAATCAGCCCCAGCATTTT. This chain joins TRBV5-6 and TRBJ1-5; D is undetermined. The CDR3 contains 15 residues. CDR1 SGHDT and CDR2 YYEEEE come from the germline V gene. Trimming shortened V by 4 bases and J by 3 bases, and 14 bases separated the two germline ends.

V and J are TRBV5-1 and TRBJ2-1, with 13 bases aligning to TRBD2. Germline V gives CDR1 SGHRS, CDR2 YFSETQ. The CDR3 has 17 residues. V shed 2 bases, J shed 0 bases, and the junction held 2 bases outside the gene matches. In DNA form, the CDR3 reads TGCGCCAGCAGCTTTCGACTAGCGGGGGGCTCCTACAATGAGCAGTTCTTC. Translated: CASSFRLAGGSYNEQFF.

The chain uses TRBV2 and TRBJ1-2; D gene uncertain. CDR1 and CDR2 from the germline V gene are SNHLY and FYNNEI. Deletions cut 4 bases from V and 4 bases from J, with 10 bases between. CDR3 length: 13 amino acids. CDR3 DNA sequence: TGTGCCAGCAGTGGGGAGGTGGGCTATGGCTACACCTTC. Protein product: CASSGEVGYGYTF.